This TCR beta chain is from a study of blood T cell repertoires in COVID-19. This CDR3 comprises 10 residues. V lost 3 bases and J lost 7, with 6 bases in between. Germline V gene data show CDR1 as DFQATT and CDR2 as SNEGSKA (reference sequence). Data came from immunoSEQ multiplex PCR; TCRdb stores just in-frame clones and leaves some out. Of some 240,000 clones in the sample, around 80% were seen once. Sequenced material: PBMCs or T cells enriched from blood (not recorded which). The rearrangement joins TRBV20-1 to TRBJ1-2; D remains ambiguous. The sequence was obtained from a man aged 25 to 40 with acute COVID-19. CDR3 region: CSARASGYTF. The CDR3 coding sequence is TGCAGTGCTAGGGCTAGTGGCTACACCTTC.